Below are 19 T cell receptor beta chains sequenced from a single sample in a study of T cells in localized non-small cell lung cancer. Clones were read by immunoSEQ multiplex PCR, and TCRdb kept only the in-frame ones, dropping some. The repertoire holds about 35,000 clones, with approximately 90% as singletons. The source material was peripheral blood mononuclear cells, sampled before any cancer treatment. The receptors derive from a female donor at least 60 years old with stage II lung adenocarcinoma.

This clone was detected only once. This chain links TRBV7-2 with TRBJ2-7; possible D gene TRBD1, 6 bases. Between the trimmed V and J ends, which lost 3 bases and 7 bases, there was a span of 10 bases. The germline V gene encodes CDR1 SGHTA and CDR2 FQGNSA. The CDR3 extends over 12 amino acids. The CDR3 DNA is TGTGCCAGCAGCTTTACCAGGGGAGAGCAGTACTTC. Translated: CASSFTRGEQYF.

This rearrangement joins TRBV5-1 to TRBJ1-4; 7 bases map to TRBD1. CDR3 length: 17 amino acids. Trimming at V came to 2 bases and at J to 4 bases, leaving 11 bases not matched to a gene. The germline V gene encodes CDR1 SGHRS and CDR2 YFSETQ. The chain's CDR3 is CASSFTTGTDFNEKLFF. CDR3 sequence (DNA): TGCGCCAGCAGCTTCACGACCGGGACAGATTTTAATGAAAAACTGTTTTTT.

This chain uses TRBV15 with TRBJ2-2; D ambiguous. With 5 bases removed from V and 6 bases from J, the gap between germline ends came to 7 bases. This CDR3 has 12 residues. From germline, CDR1 is LNHNV and CDR2 YYDKDF (reference sequence). The CDR3 spells CATSGSPGELFF. The CDR3 coding sequence is TGTGCCACCAGCGGGTCCCCCGGGGAGCTGTTTTTT.

The chain links TRBV7-2 to TRBJ2-1, with TRBD2 matching over 9 bases. Trimming cost V 1 base and J 9 bases; bases outside gene matches: 4. The germline V gene encodes CDR1 SGHTA and CDR2 FQGNSA. This CDR3 is 14 amino acids long. DNA for the CDR3: TGTGCCAGCAGCTTAGGCGGGGGGGCGCGTGAGCAGTTCTTC. The encoded protein is CASSLGGGAREQFF.

This chain connects TRBV4-2 to TRBJ2-2; TRBD1 is a possible D gene (6 bases). CDR1 is LGHNA, CDR2 YNFKEQ, per germline. V lost 0 bases to trimming and J lost 5 bases, with 16 bases between them. CDR3 size: 17 residues. The CDR3 is CASSQEFAGAGTGELFF. CDR3 coding DNA: TGTGCCAGCAGCCAAGAATTCGCAGGGGCTGGGACCGGGGAGCTGTTTTTT.

The J gene is TRBJ1-1, the V gene TRBV5-1; 8 bases are shared with TRBD1. The CDR3 totals 16 residues. From germline, CDR1 is SGHRS and CDR2 YFSETQ. V gave up 5 bases and J gave up 1 base; unmatched junction bases: 10. As DNA, the CDR3 is TGCGCCAGCAGGAGACAGGGGAGTCGGGCGAACACTGAAGCTTTCTTT. This encodes CASRRQGSRANTEAFF.

The genes are TRBV4-2 and TRBJ1-1, with D uncertain. V lost 4 bases, J lost 7 bases, and 13 bases lay in between. The CDR3 covers 13 residues. The germline V gene has CDR1 LGHNA and CDR2 YNFKEQ. CDR3 nucleotides: TGTGCCAGCAGCCCCGGGAGGGTCGATGAAGCTTTCTTT. It yields the protein CASSPGRVDEAFF.

This chain connects TRBV7-2 to TRBJ1-1, with no clear D. The CDR3 runs 14 residues. Trimming removed 5 bases from V and 6 bases from J, with 16 bases in between. Germline V gene lookup returns CDR1 SGHTA and CDR2 FQGNSA. The CDR3 sequence: CASSAGPLRPEAFF. DNA of the CDR3: TGTGCCAGCAGCGCCGGGCCCTTAAGGCCTGAAGCTTTCTTT. The full variable domain, rest sourced from reference TRBV7-2 and TRBJ1-1, is GAGVSQSPSNKVTEKGKDVELRCDPISGHTALYWYRQSLGQGLEFLIYFQGNSAPDKSGLPSDRFSAERTGGSVSTLTIQRTQQEDSAVYLCASSAGPLRPEAFFGQGTRLTVV.

Only a few counts were recorded for this clone. The chain joins TRBV5-6 to TRBJ2-6; the D is unclear. The CDR3 is made up of 15 amino acids. CDR1 SGHDT and CDR2 YYEEEE come from the germline V gene. The V end lost 0 bases, the J end lost 1 base, and 5 bases lay between the germline ends. CDR3 in amino acids: CASSLGRSGANVLTF. CDR3 bases: TGTGCCAGCAGCTTGGGTCGGTCTGGGGCCAACGTCCTGACTTTC. The complete variable domain, with remaining parts taken from reference TRBV5-6 and TRBJ2-6, reads DAGVTQSPTHLIKTRGQQVTLRCSPKSGHDTVSWYQQALGQGPQFIFQYYEEEERQRGNFPDRFSGHQFPNYSSELNVNALLLGDSALYLCASSLGRSGANVLTFGAGSRLTVL.

This sequence joins TRBV7-2 and TRBJ2-1, with a tentative D call TRBD1 (5 bases). The length of the CDR3 is 17 residues. Germline V gene data show CDR1 as SGHTA and CDR2 as FQGNSA. The ends were cut back, 1 base at V and 2 bases at J, with 15 bases in the middle. CDR3 DNA sequence: TGTGCCAGCAGCTTAGTTGGGGCGTCTAATACCTACAATGAGCAGTTCTTC. This encodes CASSLVGASNTYNEQFF.

The rearrangement joins TRBV19 to TRBJ1-2; D possibly corresponds to TRBD1 (5 bases). V lost 3 bases, J lost 5 bases, and 10 bases lay in between. The germline V gene has CDR1 LNHDA and CDR2 SQIVND (reference sequence). This CDR3 contains 13 residues. In DNA form, the CDR3 reads TGTGCCAGTAGTATCGACAGTCTGTATGGCTACACCTTC. It is translated as CASSIDSLYGYTF.

This rearrangement joins TRBV19 to TRBJ2-3; 7 bases align to TRBD2. CDR3 length: 14 amino acids. The J segment lost 1 base and the V segment lost 10 bases, leaving 8 bases of the junction unmatched. Germline assignment: CDR1 LNHDA and CDR2 SQIVND (reference sequence). The CDR3, as DNA: TGTGCCACAAGCATGGGACTACGCACAGATACGCAGTATTTT. It yields the protein CATSMGLRTDTQYF.

A single count supports this clone. The chain carries TRBV27 and TRBJ2-3, with D unresolved. Per the germline V gene, CDR1 is MNHEY and CDR2 is SMNVEV (reference sequence). Trimming took off 4 bases at V and 0 bases at J, with 11 bases between the two ends. CDR3 length: 15 residues. CDR3 region: CASSWSDPSTDTQYF. DNA of the CDR3: TGTGCCAGCAGTTGGTCGGATCCCAGCACAGATACGCAGTATTTT.

This clone appeared a single time. The chain uses TRBV28 and TRBJ1-6; D is ambiguous. Germline V CDR1 and CDR2: MDHEN, SYDVKM. V was shortened by 6 bases and J by 6 bases, with 12 bases between the two germline ends. The CDR3 sequence is 14 residues long. Here the CDR3 DNA reads TGTGCCAGCAGCCGTTCCCGAAGTAATTCACCCCTCCACTTT. This translates into CASSRSRSNSPLHF.

The chain joins TRBV29-1 to TRBJ2-3, with D perhaps matching TRBD1 (6 bases). The germline gives CDR1 SQVTM, CDR2 ANQGSEA. V shed 6 bases and J shed 6 bases, with 13 bases lying between them. The length of the CDR3 is 12 residues. Here the CDR3 DNA reads TGCAGCGTCCCCAGGGGTACTGATACGCAGTATTTT. Translated, it gives CSVPRGTDTQYF.

The chain carries TRBV28 and TRBJ2-7; D unclear. Trimming left V 6 bases short and J 5 bases short, with 17 bases between. Germline loops: CDR1 MDHEN, CDR2 SYDVKM. This CDR3 comprises 14 residues. The CDR3 spells CASRPTHRVNEQYF. The CDR3 region has the DNA TGTGCCAGCAGACCGACCCATCGAGTAAACGAGCAGTACTTC.

V gene TRBV5-1 combines with J gene TRBJ1-2, with a possible D match to TRBD1 (6 bases). The germline gives CDR1 SGHRS, CDR2 YFSETQ. The CDR3 has 14 residues. V was cut by 5 bases and J by 2 bases, with 13 bases left in between. CDR3 DNA: TGCGCCAGCAGTTCCGGGACAACAAACTATGGCTACACCTTC. This translates into CASSSGTTNYGYTF. Full variable domain (outside the CDR3, taken from reference TRBV5-1 and TRBJ1-2): KAGVTQTPRYLIKTRGQQVTLSCSPISGHRSVSWYQQTPGQGLQFLFEYFSETQRNKGNFPGRFSGRQFSNSRSEMNVSTLELGDSALYLCASSSGTTNYGYTFGSGTRLTVV.

This clone appeared once. The chain recombines TRBV10-3 with TRBJ1-1; no definite D call. V shed 4 bases and J shed 5 bases, with 11 bases lying between them. This CDR3 has 13 residues. The germline V gene has CDR1 ENHRY and CDR2 SYGVKD. CDR3 nucleotide sequence: TGTGCCATCAGTGGGTCCGATTTTACTGAAGCTTTCTTT. Translated: CAISGSDFTEAFF.

J is TRBJ1-5 and V is TRBV19; 12 bases fit TRBD1. After removal of 1 base from V and 0 bases from J, the junction contained 7 bases not matched to a gene. From germline, CDR1 is LNHDA and CDR2 SQIVND (reference sequence). This CDR3 has 19 amino acids. The CDR3, as DNA: TGTGCCAGTAGTATAGCTGGGACAGGGGGCCAATATAGCAATCAGCCCCAGCATTTT. Amino acid sequence: CASSIAGTGGQYSNQPQHF. Full variable domain (rest looked up from reference TRBV19 and TRBJ1-5): DGGITQSPKYLFRKEGQNVTLSCEQNLNHDAMYWYRQDPGQGLRLIYYSQIVNDFQKGDIAEGYSVSREKKESFPLTVTSAQKNPTAFYLCASSIAGTGGQYSNQPQHFGDGTRLSIL.